These T cell receptor beta chains were read from a single sample in a study of blood T cell repertoires in COVID-19. Only in-frame clones appear in the TCRdb table, and some are missing; sequencing was by immunoSEQ multiplex PCR. Counted here are more than 400,000 clones, 90% occurring once; the ten biggest clones make up more than 0.55%. Sequencing was carried out using PBMCs or T cells enriched from blood (not recorded which). These receptors all stem from a man aged 18 to 30 who had recovered from COVID-19. The CDR3 runs from the conserved cysteine through the conserved F or W. The order of the fields is D gene, V gene, clone size, J gene, CDR3 DNA, CDR3 protein. A D gene is named only where the DNA matches it firmly. The size field is filled for only some rows; it gives once, few, many or a size class.

>-|TRBV10-3|once|TRBJ1-5
TGTGCCATCCCCAGGCTGGGCAATCAGCCCCAGCATTTT
CAIPRLGNQPQHF
>TRBD1|TRBV28|-|TRBJ1-4
TGTGCCAGCAGTTCGCGGGGACAGCTTCCAAAACTGTTTTTT
CASSSRGQLPKLFF
>-|TRBV5-1|-|TRBJ1-1
TGCGCCAGCGGGCAGGGGATAGACACTGAAGCTTTCTTT
CASGQGIDTEAFF
>-|TRBV6-5|-|TRBJ1-3
TGTGCCAGCAGTTACTCAGTCAGAGGAAACACCATATATTTT
CASSYSVRGNTIYF
>-|TRBV6-5|-|TRBJ1-1
TGTGCCAGCAGTCCCACAATGAACACTGAAGCTTTCTTT
CASSPTMNTEAFF
>-|TRBV5-5|-|TRBJ1-2
TGTGCCAGCAGCTTAGACTGGGCTAACTATGGCTACACCTTC
CASSLDWANYGYTF
>-|TRBV3-1/TRBV3-2|once|TRBJ1-6
TGTGCCAGCAGCCAAGGCACAGATAATTCACCCCTCCACTTT
CASSQGTDNSPLHF
>-|TRBV28|-|TRBJ1-3
TGTGCCAGCAGTTTACACCTCAGGGTTTACTCTGGAAACACCATATATTTT
CASSLHLRVYSGNTIYF
>-|TRBV5-4|-|TRBJ1-2
TGTGCCAGCAGCCCCGAGTGGGGGGGAGGAAATGGCTACACCTTC
CASSPEWGGGNGYTF
>-|TRBV18|-|TRBJ1-2
TGTGCCAGCTCATACGACACCACAGGGACATCGGGCTACACCTTC
CASSYDTTGTSGYTF
>-|TRBV28|-|TRBJ1-5
TGTGCCAGCACCCAGGGACTCACTAGCAATCAGCCCCAGCATTTT
CASTQGLTSNQPQHF
>TRBD2|TRBV3-1/TRBV3-2|-|TRBJ2-1
TGTGCCAGCAGCCAAGGACTAGCGGGAAAAAGCTCCTACAATGAGCAGTTCTTC
CASSQGLAGKSSYNEQFF
>-|TRBV7-8|-|TRBJ1-5
TGTGCCAGCAGCTCCGGGGATAATAGCAATCAGCCCCAGCATTTT
CASSSGDNSNQPQHF
>TRBD2|TRBV2|few|TRBJ2-7
TGTGCCAGCAGTGATACCGGACTAGCGGGATTC
CASSDTGLAGF
>-|TRBV2|-|TRBJ1-5
TGTGCCAGCAGCGGGGACTTTCAGCCCCAGCATTTT
CASSGDFQPQHF
>-|TRBV24-1|once|TRBJ2-1
TGTGCCACCAGTGATTTTCGGGGGGCGAAGAACAATGAGCAGTTCTTC
CATSDFRGAKNNEQFF
>TRBD1|TRBV5-1|-|TRBJ1-2
TGCGCCAGCAGTTTAACGGGACAGACTTACTATGGCTACACCTTC
CASSLTGQTYYGYTF